This TCR beta chain came from a study of blood T cells in healthy people across ages. Germline assignment: CDR1 MDHEN and CDR2 SYDVKM. This CDR3 is built from 13 residues. V was shortened by 6 bases and J by 2 bases, with 10 bases between the two germline ends. This clonotype occurred many times. Sample-barcoded 5' priming and a J-beta primer mix drove a second PCR of 7 to 11 cycles. Via MiXCR, TCRdb re-called the 5' RACE reads, giving one row per CDR3 protein. The sample includes some 320,000 distinct CDR3 sequences, 27% of them seen just once. The receptor comes from a woman in her 70s in good health. Sequenced: blood. This chain links TRBV28 with TRBJ2-5; a possible D gene is TRBD2 (5 bases). CDR3 sequence: CASSPGGQETQYF. CDR3 sequence (DNA): TGTGCCAGCAGCCCCGGAGGACAAGAGACCCAGTACTTC.